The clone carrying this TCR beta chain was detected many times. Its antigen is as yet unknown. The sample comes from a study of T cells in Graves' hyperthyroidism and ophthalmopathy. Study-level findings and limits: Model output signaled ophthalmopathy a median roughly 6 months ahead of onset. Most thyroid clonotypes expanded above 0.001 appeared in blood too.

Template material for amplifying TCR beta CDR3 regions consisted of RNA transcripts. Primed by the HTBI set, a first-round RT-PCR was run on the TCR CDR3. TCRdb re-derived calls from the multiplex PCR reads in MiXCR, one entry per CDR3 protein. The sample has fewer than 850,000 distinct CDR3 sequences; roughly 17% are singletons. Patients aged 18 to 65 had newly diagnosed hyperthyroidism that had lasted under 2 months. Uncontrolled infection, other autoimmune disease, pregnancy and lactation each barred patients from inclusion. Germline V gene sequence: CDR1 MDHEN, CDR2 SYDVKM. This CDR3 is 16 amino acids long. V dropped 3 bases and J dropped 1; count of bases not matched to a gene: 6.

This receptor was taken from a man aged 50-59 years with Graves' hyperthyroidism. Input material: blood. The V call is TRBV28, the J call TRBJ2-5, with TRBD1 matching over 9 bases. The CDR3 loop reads CASSFPWTGAQETQYF. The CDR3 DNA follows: TGTGCCAGCAGTTTCCCCTGGACAGGGGCCCAAGAGACCCAGTACTTC.